This T cell receptor (beta chain) was recovered during a study of T cell changes during pregnancy in multiple sclerosis. Trimming pared 1 base from V and 10 bases from J, leaving 13 bases between. The length of the CDR3 is 13 residues. Germline V gene data show CDR1 as MNHNS and CDR2 as SASEGT. TCRdb keeps only in-frame clones here, not all; method: immunoSEQ multiplex PCR. The sample has tens of thousands of clones; around 90% are singletons. The V gene is TRBV6-1, the J gene TRBJ1-1, with D unresolved. The sequenced sample was peripheral blood, obtained in the first trimester of pregnancy. The clonotype comes from a female donor in good health, enrolled as a control in a pregnancy study. The CDR3 nucleotides read TGTGCCAGCAGTGAAGTTACGCTCGAGAGAGCTTTCTTT. It yields the protein CASSEVTLERAFF.